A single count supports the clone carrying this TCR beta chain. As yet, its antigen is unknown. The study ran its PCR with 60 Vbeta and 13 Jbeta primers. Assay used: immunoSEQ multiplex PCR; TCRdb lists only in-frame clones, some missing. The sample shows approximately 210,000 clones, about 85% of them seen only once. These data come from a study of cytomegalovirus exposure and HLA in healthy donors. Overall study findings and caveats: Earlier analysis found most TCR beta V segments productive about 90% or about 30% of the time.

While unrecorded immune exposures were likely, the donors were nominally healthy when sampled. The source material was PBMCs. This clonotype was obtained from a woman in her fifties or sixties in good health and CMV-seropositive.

DNA of the CDR3: TGTGCCAGCAGTGACTGGACACGAACTTTCCAAGAGACCCAGTACTTC. Translating it yields CASSDWTRTFQETQYF. This rearrangement joins TRBV6-6 to TRBJ2-5, with D possibly TRBD1 on 5 matching bases. This CDR3 comprises 16 residues. V lost 5 bases and J 1 base, leaving 17 bases between the germline ends. Germline CDR1 and CDR2: MNHNY and SVGAGI (reference sequence).